This TCR beta chain was identified in a study of control samples from healthy donors and cancer patients (dated by TCRdb to the early 2020s). The library was generated by the immunoSEQ multiplex PCR assay. In its TCRdb copy, this immuneACCESS table keeps in-frame sequences only and misses some clones. Where compared with another copy, unresolved V genes explain less than half of these, and the others have no known cause. Within this sample are approximately 100,000 clones, with roughly 92% of them counted one time only. 3% of the sample goes to the ten largest clones. The germline V end is reduced by 3 bases and the J end by 5 bases; junction bases left unmatched: 13. Inclusive of the bounding cysteine and phenylalanine, the CDR3 is 17 residues long. Left in the record is the CDR3 DNA by itself, 51 bases read in frame from the first base. The germline V gene encodes CDR1 SGHNT and CDR2 YYREEE (reference sequence).

Turning to this clone: Its antigen is unknown. Within one base of it there is no much larger clone, and no base qualities were kept.

The clonotype originates from a human donor in good health. The donor label of this sample is uncertain. The chain joins TRBV5-4 to TRBJ2-5, and 10 junctional nucleotides match TRBD2. The sample consisted of blood. The DNA is as follows: TGTGCCAGCAGCTCGGGTGGGCTAGCGGGGGTGGAGGAGACCCAGTACTTC. This sequence encodes CASSSGGLAGVEETQYF.